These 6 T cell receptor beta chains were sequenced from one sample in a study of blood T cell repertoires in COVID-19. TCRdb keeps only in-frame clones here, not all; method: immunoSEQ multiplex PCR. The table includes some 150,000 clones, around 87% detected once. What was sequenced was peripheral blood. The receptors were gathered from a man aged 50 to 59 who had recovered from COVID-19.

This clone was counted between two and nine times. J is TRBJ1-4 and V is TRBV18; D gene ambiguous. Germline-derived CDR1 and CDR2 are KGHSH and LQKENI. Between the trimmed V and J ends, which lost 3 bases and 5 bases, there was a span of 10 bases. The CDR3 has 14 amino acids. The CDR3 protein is CASSPEGRNEKLFF. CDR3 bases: TGTGCCAGCTCACCGGAGGGCCGGAATGAAAAACTGTTTTTT.

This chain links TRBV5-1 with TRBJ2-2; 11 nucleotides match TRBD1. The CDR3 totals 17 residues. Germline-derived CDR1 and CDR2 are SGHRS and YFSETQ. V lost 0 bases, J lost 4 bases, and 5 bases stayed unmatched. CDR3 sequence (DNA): TGCGCCAGCAGCTTGGGGTACGGGACAGGGGGCACCGGGGAGCTGTTTTTT. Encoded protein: CASSLGYGTGGTGELFF.

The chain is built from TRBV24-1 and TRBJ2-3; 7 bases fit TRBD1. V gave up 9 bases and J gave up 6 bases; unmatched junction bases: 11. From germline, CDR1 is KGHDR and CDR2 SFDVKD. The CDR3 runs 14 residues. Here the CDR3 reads CATEGAGRSDTQYF. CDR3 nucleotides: TGTGCCACCGAGGGGGCTGGGCGGAGCGATACGCAGTATTTT.

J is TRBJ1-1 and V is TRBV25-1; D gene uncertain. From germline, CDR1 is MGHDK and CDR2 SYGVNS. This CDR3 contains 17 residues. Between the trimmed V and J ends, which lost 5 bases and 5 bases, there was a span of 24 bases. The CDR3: CASSRTRAPARRTEAFF. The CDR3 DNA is TGTGCCAGCAGTAGAACCCGGGCCCCAGCGAGGAGGACTGAAGCTTTCTTT.

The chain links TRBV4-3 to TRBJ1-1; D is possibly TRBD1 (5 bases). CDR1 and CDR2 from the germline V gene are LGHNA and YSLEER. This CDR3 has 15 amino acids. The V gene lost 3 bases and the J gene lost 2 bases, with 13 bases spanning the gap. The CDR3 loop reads CASSQATGLNTEAFF. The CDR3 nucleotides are TGCGCCAGCAGCCAGGCGACGGGACTAAACACTGAAGCTTTCTTT.

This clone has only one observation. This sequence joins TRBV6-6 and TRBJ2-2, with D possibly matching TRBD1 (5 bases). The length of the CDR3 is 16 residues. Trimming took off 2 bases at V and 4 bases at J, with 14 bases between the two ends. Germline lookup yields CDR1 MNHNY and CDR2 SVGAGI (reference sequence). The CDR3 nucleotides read TGTGCCAGCAGTTACGGTACAGGTCTTAGCACCGGGGAGCTGTTTTTT. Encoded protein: CASSYGTGLSTGELFF.